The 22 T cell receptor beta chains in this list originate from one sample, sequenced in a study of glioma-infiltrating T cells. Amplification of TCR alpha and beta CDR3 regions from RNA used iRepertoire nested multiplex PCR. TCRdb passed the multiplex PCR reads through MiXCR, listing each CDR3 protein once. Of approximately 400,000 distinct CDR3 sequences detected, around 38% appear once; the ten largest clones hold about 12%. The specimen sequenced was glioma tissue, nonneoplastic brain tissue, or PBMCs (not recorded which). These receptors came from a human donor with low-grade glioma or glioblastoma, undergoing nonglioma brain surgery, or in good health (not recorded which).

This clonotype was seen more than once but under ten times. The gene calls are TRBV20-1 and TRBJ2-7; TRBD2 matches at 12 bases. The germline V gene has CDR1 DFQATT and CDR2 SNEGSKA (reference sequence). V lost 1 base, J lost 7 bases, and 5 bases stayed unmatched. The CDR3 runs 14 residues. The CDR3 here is CSARGTSGRNEQYF. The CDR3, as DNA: TGCAGTGCTAGAGGTACTAGCGGGAGGAATGAGCAGTACTTC.

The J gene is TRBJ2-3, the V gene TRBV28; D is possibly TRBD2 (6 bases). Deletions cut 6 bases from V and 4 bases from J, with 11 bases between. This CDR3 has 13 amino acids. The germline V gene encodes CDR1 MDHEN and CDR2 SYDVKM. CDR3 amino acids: CASSPGTADTQYF. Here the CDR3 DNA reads TGTGCCAGCAGCCCCGGGACTGCAGATACGCAGTATTTT.

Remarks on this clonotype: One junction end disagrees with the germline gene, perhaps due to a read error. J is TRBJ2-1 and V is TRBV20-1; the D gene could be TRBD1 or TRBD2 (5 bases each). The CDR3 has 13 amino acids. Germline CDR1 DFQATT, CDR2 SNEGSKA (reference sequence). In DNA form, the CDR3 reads TGCAGTACTAGAGATGCAGGGTACAATGAGCAGTTCTTC. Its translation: CSTRDAGYNEQFF.

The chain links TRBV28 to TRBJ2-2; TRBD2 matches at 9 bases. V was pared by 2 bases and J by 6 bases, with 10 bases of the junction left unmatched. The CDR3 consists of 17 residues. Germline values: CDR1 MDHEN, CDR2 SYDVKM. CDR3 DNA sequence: TGTGCCAGCAGTTTAGAATCCACTAGCGGGTCAGCCGGGGAGCTGTTTTTT. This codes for CASSLESTSGSAGELFF.

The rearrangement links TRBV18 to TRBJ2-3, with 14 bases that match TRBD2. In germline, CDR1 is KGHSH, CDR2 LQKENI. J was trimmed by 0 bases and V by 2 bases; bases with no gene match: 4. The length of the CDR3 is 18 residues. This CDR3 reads CASSPSGTSGRSTDTQYF. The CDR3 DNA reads TGTGCCAGCTCACCATCGGGGACTAGCGGGAGAAGCACAGATACGCAGTATTTT.

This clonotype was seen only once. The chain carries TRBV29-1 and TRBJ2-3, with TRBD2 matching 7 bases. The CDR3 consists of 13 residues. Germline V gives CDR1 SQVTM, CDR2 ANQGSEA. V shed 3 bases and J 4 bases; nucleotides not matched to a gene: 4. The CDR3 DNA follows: TGCAGCGTTGAGACGGGAGGAGCAGATACGCAGTATTTT. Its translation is CSVETGGADTQYF.

CDR3 protein: CAGPHPGTGNYEQYF. The CDR3 region has the DNA TGTGCGGGCCCACATCCCGGGACAGGCAACTACGAGCAGTACTTC. The V gene is TRBV28, the J gene TRBJ2-7; 8 bases match TRBD1. Germline assignment: CDR1 MDHEN and CDR2 SYDVKM. The CDR3 spans 15 residues.

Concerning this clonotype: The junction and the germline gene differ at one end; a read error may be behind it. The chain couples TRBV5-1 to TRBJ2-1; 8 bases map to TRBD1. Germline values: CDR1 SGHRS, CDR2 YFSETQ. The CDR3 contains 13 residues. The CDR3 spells CASRYGQGNKQFF. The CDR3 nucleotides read TGCGCCAGCAGATACGGACAGGGCAATAAGCAGTTCTTC.

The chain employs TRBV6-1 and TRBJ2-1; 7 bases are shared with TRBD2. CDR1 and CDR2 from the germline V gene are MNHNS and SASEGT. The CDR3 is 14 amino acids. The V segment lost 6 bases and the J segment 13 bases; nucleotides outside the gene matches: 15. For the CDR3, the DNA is TGTGCCAGCAGCCCAGGGAGGGTTGGGGAGACCCAGTTCTTC. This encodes CASSPGRVGETQFF.

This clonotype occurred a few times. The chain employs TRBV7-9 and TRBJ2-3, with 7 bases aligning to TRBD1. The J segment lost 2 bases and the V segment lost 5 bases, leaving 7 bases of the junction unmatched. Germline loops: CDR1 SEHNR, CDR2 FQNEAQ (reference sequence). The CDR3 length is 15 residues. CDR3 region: CASSPTGSITDTQYF. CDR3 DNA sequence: TGTGCCAGCAGCCCGACAGGGAGTATCACAGATACGCAGTATTTT.

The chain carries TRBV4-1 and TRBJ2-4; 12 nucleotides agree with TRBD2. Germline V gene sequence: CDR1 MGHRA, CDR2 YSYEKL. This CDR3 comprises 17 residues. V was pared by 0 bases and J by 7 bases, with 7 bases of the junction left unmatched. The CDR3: CASSQDGASGRENIQYF. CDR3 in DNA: TGCGCCAGCAGCCAAGATGGGGCTAGCGGGAGGGAGAACATTCAGTACTTC.

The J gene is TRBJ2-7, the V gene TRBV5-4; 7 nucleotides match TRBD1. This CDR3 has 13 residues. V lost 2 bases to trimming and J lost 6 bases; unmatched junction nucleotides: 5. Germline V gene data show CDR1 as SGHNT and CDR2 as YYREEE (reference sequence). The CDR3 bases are TGTGCCAGCAGCTTTGGACAGGTCGGCGAGCAGTACTTC. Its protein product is CASSFGQVGEQYF.

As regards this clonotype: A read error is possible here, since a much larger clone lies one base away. DNA for the CDR3: TGTGCCAGCAGTTACCTTTTCGGGGAGCTGCTTTTT. Translated: CASSYLFGELLF. This sequence joins TRBV6-5 and TRBJ2-2; possible D gene TRBD2, 5 bases. Germline V lookup: CDR1 MNHEY, CDR2 SVGAGI. The CDR3 is made up of 12 amino acids.

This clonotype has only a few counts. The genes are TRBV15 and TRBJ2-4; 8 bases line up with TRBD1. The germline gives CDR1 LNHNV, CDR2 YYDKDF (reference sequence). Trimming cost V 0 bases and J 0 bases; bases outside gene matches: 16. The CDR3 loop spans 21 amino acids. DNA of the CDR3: TGTGCCACCAGCAGAGATGGGTGGGCAGGGGGCCTCAAGTTAGCCAAAAACATTCAGTACTTC. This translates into CATSRDGWAGGLKLAKNIQYF.

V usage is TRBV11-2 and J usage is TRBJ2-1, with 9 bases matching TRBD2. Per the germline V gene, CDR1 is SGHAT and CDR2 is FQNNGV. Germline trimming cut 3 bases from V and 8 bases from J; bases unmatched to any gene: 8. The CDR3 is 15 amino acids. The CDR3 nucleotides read TGTGCCAGCAGCTTTTTCGCGGGAGGGCTGGATGAGCAGTTCTTC. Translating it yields CASSFFAGGLDEQFF.

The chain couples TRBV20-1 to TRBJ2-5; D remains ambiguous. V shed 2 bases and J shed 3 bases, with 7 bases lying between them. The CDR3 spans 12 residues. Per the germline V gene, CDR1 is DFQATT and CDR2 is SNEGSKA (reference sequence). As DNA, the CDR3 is TGCAGTGCTAGAATCGCAGAAGAGACCCAGTACTTC. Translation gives CSARIAEETQYF.

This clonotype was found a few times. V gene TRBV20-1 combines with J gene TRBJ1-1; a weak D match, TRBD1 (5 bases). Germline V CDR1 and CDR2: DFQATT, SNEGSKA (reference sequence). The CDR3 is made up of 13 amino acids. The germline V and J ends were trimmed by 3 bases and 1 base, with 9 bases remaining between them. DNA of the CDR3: TGCAGTGCTAGGAGGACACCGAACACTGAAGCTTTCTTT. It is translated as CSARRTPNTEAFF.

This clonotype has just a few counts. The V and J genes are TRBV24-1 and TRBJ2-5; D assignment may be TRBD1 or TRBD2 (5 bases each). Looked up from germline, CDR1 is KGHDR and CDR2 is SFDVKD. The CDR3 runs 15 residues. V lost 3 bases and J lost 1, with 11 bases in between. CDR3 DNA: TGTGCCACCAGTGATGGGGGACGGATCCAAGAGACCCAGTACTTC. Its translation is CATSDGGRIQETQYF.

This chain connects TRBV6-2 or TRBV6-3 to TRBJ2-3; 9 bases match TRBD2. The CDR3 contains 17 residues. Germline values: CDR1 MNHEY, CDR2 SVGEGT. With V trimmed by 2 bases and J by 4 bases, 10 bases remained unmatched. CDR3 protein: CASSYTTYSGSADTQYF. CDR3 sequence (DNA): TGTGCCAGCAGTTACACAACCTATAGCGGGAGCGCAGATACGCAGTATTTT.

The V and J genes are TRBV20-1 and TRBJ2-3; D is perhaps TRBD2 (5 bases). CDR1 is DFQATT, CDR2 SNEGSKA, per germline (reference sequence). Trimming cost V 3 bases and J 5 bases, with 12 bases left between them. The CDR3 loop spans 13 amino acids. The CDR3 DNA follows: TGCAGTGCTAGGGCGGGCGTTTTAGATACGCAGTATTTT. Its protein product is CSARAGVLDTQYF.

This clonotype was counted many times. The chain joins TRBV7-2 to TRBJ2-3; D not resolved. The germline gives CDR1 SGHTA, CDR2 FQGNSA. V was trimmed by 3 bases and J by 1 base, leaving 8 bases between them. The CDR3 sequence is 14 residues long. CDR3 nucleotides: TGTGCCAGCAGCTTGGGCTTACGCACAGATACGCAGTATTTT. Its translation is CASSLGLRTDTQYF.

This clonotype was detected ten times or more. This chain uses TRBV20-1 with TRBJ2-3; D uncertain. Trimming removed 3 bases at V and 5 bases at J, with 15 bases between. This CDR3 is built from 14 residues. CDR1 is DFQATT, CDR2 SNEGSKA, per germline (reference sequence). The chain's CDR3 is CSARVETSGDTQYF. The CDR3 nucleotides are TGCAGTGCTAGGGTTGAGACCTCAGGAGATACGCAGTATTTT.